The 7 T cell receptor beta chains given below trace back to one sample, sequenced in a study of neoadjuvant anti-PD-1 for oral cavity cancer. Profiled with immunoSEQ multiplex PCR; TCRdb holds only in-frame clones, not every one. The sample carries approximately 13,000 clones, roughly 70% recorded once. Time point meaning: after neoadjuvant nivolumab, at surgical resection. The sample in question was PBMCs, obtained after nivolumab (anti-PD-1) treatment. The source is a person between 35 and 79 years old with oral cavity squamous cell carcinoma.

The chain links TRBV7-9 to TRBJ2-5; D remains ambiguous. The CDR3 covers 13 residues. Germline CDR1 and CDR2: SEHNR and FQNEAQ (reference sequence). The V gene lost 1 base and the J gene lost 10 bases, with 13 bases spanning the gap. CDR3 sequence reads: CASSLDDGLGQYF. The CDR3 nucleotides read TGTGCCAGCAGCTTAGACGATGGTTTGGGCCAGTACTTC.

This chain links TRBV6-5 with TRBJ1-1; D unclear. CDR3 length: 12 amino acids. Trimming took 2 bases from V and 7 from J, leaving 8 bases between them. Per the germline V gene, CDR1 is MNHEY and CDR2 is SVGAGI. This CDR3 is CASSYPGSEAFF. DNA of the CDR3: TGTGCCAGCAGTTACCCCGGGAGTGAAGCTTTCTTT.

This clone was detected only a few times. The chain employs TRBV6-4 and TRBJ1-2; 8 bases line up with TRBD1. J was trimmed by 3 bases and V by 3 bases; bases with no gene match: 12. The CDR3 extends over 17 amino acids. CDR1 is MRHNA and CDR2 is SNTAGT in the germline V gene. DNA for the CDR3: TGTGCCAGCAGTGAATTACCAAGGACAGGGCTTGACTATGGCTACACCTTC. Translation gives CASSELPRTGLDYGYTF.

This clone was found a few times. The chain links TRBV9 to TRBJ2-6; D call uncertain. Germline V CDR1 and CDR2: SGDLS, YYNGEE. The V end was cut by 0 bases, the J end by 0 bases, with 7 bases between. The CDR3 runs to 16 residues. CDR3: CASSVEVSSGANVLTF. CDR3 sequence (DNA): TGTGCCAGCAGCGTAGAGGTTAGCTCTGGGGCCAACGTCCTGACTTTC.

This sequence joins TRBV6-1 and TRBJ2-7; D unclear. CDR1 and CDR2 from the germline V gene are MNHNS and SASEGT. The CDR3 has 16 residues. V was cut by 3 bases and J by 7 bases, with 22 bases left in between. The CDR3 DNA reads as TGTGCCAGCAGTGATGTATGGGGAACGAAACGCCAAGAGCAGTACTTC. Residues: CASSDVWGTKRQEQYF.

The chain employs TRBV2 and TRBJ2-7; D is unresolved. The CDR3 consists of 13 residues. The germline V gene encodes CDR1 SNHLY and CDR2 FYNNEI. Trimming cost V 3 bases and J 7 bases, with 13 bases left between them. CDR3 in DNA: TGTGCCAGCAGTGATGCTCGCCCCGGGGAGCAGTACTTC. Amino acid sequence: CASSDARPGEQYF.

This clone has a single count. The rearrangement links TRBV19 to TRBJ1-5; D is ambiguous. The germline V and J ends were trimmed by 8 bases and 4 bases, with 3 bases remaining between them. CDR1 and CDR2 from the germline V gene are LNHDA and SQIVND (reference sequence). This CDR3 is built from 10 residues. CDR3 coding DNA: TGTGCCAGTCTAAATCAGCCCCAGCATTTT. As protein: CASLNQPQHF.